These 8 T cell receptor beta chains came from one sample sequenced in a study of glioma-infiltrating T cells (dated by TCRdb to 2016 to 2018). This sample was sequenced with an Illumina MiSeq. TCR alpha and beta CDR3 regions were amplified with the iRepertoire nested amplicon-rescue multiplex PCR (arm-PCR) platform from RNA. TCRdb's own reprocessing of the public reads used fastp at Q25 and MiXCR and kept productive beta chains. Duplicate CDR3 protein sequences are folded into a single record with the most common DNA and genes. The sample table records 90,000 to 110,000 distinct CDR3 sequences; less than 30% of these occur just once. The biggest ten clones account for roughly 37% of the sample. What was sequenced was glioma tissue, nonneoplastic brain tissue, or PBMCs (not recorded which). Every receptor here comes from a human donor with low-grade glioma or glioblastoma, undergoing nonglioma brain surgery, or in good health (not recorded which).

This clonotype was observed at least ten times. The chain couples TRBV14 to TRBJ2-3; 8 nucleotides agree with TRBD1. With 4 bases clipped from V and 3 bases from J, the junction kept 12 bases outside the gene matches. Germline V gene sequence: CDR1 SGHDN, CDR2 FVKESK. This CDR3 contains 17 residues. In nucleotides, the CDR3 is TGTGCCAGCAGCCGATACAGGGGGTCCCCGACGACAGATACGCAGTATTTT. Amino acids: CASSRYRGSPTTDTQYF. Full variable domain (outside the CDR3, taken from reference TRBV14 and TRBJ2-3): EAGVTQFPSHSVIEKGQTVTLRCDPISGHDNLYWYRRVMGKEIKFLLHFVKESKQDESGMPNNRFLAERTGGTYSTLKVQPAELEDSGVYFCASSRYRGSPTTDTQYFGPGTRLTVL.

Comments on this clonotype: Given a much more abundant clone one base away, this may be a read error. The J gene is TRBJ2-3, the V gene TRBV6-5; TRBD1 aligns across 8 bases. Germline CDR1 reads MNHEY; CDR2 reads SVGAGI. This CDR3 contains 13 residues. CDR3 sequence: CSSAGGQFNEHYF. As DNA, the CDR3 is TGTTCCAGTGCAGGGGGCCAGTTTAATGAGCATTATTTT.

This clonotype was picked up many times. J is TRBJ2-3 and V is TRBV11-2, with 7 bases matching TRBD2. V lost 5 bases to trimming and J lost 3 bases; unmatched junction nucleotides: 5. The germline V gene encodes CDR1 SGHAT and CDR2 FQNNGV. CDR3 length: 14 amino acids. CDR3 sequence (DNA): TGTGCCAGCAGCCGACGGGGGGAGACAGATACGCAGTATTTT. Its translation is CASSRRGETDTQYF.

In this sample, this clonotype turned up many times. J is TRBJ2-1 and V is TRBV2; TRBD2 might be the D (5 bases). CDR3 length: 13 residues. Germline lookup yields CDR1 SNHLY and CDR2 FYNNEI. Trimming cost V 6 bases and J 10 bases, with 16 bases left between them. DNA for the CDR3: TGTGCCAGCAGCGCCACGGGGTCGAGAGAGCAGTTCTTC. It specifies CASSATGSREQFF. Filled out from reference TRBV2 and TRBJ2-1, the complete variable domain reads EPEVTQTPSHQVTQMGQEVILRCVPISNHLYFYWYRQILGQKVEFLVSFYNNEISEKSEIFDDQFSVERPDGSNFTLKIRSTKLEDSAMYFCASSATGSREQFFGPGTRLTVL.

This clonotype was seen at least ten times. This sequence joins TRBV6-2 or TRBV6-3 and TRBJ2-7; D ambiguous. V gave up 2 bases and J gave up 3 bases, with 5 bases separating them. CDR3 length equals 12 residues. Germline-derived CDR1 and CDR2 are MNHEY and SVGEGT. This chain's CDR3 is CASSYGLYEQYF. DNA for the CDR3: TGTGCCAGCAGTTACGGCCTCTACGAGCAGTACTTC.

V usage is TRBV7-9 and J usage is TRBJ2-2; D unresolved. Germline loops: CDR1 SEHNR, CDR2 FQNEAQ (reference sequence). V shed 8 bases and J shed 1 base, with 14 bases lying between them. The CDR3 is made up of 15 amino acids. CDR3 nucleotide sequence: TGTGCCAGCCCTTTCGCCAGTCGGAACACCGGGGAGCTGTTTTTT. Amino acids: CASPFASRNTGELFF.

This clonotype was seen repeatedly, ten times or more. The rearrangement joins TRBV3-1 to TRBJ1-1; D is uncertain. The CDR3 spans 13 residues. The germline V gene has CDR1 LGHDT and CDR2 YNNKEL (reference sequence). Deletions cut 4 bases from V and 1 base from J, with 7 bases between. DNA for the CDR3: TGTGCCAGCAGCCCTCGACAGAACACTGAAGCTTTCTTT. It translates to CASSPRQNTEAFF.

This clonotype was found many times. V usage is TRBV12-3 or TRBV12-4 and J usage is TRBJ2-5, with 8 positions matching TRBD2. The CDR3 is made up of 14 amino acids. The V segment lost 7 bases and the J segment 2 bases; nucleotides outside the gene matches: 6. The CDR3 region is CASITSGGQETQYF. In DNA form, the CDR3 reads TGTGCCAGCATCACGAGCGGGGGTCAAGAGACCCAGTACTTC.